The rows below give T cell receptor beta chains drawn from one sample of a study of cytomegalovirus exposure and HLA in healthy donors. TCRdb's copy holds only in-frame clones and misses some; the assay was immunoSEQ multiplex PCR. The sample records fewer than 60,000 clones, 72% being singletons. Sequenced material: PBMCs. The receptors come from a woman in her fifties or sixties in good health and CMV-seropositive. Both conserved end residues are trimmed from each CDR3.

J: TRBJ2-7; V: TRBV20-1; CDR3: SAPGRNEQY
J: TRBJ2-5; V: TRBV6-1; CDR3: ASSGHGLHQETQY
J: TRBJ2-3; V: TRBV28; CDR3: ASSSSGLAGGLTDTQY
J: TRBJ1-2; V: TRBV7-9; CDR3: ASSFSPDGSGYGYT
J: TRBJ2-7; V: TRBV28; CDR3: ASSPDRVREQY
J: TRBJ2-7; V: TRBV7-9; CDR3: SGGQETYEQY
J: TRBJ1-2; V: TRBV7-9; CDR3: ASSPGDREGIYGYT
J: TRBJ2-3; V: TRBV6-1; CDR3: ASSSTSGHTDTQY
J: TRBJ1-2; V: TRBV5-6; CDR3: ASSPGGGVYGYT
J: TRBJ2-2; V: TRBV5-5; CDR3: ASSLGVADTGELF
J: TRBJ1-2; V: TRBV18; CDR3: ASSLRELPEGYT
J: TRBJ1-1; V: TRBV27; CDR3: ASSLRDRGGTEAF
J: TRBJ1-6; V: TRBV5-1; CDR3: ASSPRTGLSSYNSPLH
J: TRBJ1-2; V: TRBV6-5; CDR3: ASSKQGDGYT
J: TRBJ2-2; V: TRBV18; CDR3: ASSPRPDTGELF
J: TRBJ2-3; V: TRBV9; CDR3: ASSDRSDTQY
J: TRBJ2-4; V: TRBV6-6; CDR3: ASSTSDTPGNIQY
J: TRBJ2-2; V: TRBV5-6; CDR3: ASSWEDLGVTGELF
J: TRBJ2-2; V: TRBV6-1; CDR3: ASLGLPNTGELF
J: TRBJ1-2; V: TRBV30; CDR3: AWGRGRSWGYT
J: TRBJ2-7; V: TRBV18; CDR3: ASSLREDFEQY
J: TRBJ1-1; V: TRBV2; CDR3: ASSRESKTEAF